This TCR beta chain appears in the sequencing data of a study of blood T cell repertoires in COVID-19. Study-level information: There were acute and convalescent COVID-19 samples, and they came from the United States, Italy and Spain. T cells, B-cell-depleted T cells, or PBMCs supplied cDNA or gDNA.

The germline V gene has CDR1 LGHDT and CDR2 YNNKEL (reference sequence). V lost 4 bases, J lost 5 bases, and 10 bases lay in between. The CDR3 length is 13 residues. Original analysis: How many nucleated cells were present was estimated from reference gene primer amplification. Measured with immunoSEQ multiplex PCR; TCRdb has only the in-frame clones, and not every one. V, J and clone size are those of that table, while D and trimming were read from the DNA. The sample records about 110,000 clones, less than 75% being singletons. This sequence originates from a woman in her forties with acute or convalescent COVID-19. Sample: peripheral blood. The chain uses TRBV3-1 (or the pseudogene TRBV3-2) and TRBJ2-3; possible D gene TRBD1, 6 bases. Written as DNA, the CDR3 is TGTGCCAGCAGCCCTACCAGGGGAGATACGCAGTATTTT. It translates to CASSPTRGDTQYF.